This T cell receptor beta chain was found in a study of T cell responses to AZD1222 COVID-19 vaccine. Overall study findings and caveats: Seropositive AZD1222 recipients at baseline numbered only five or six. Donors were chiefly white British, with a greater number of females, and clonal diversity was perhaps underestimated.

As for this clone: Its cognate antigen is unknown. The sample contains more than one DNA sequence encoding this CDR3.

TCRdb's table, derived via immunoSEQ multiplex PCR, lists solely in-frame clones and lacks some. The data show about 140,000 clones, about 90% seen once. This CDR3 has 14 amino acids. Germline CDR1 SGHTA, CDR2 FQGNSA. V dropped 1 base and J dropped 0 bases, with 4 bases sitting between them. V and J are TRBV7-2 and TRBJ1-5, with unresolved D. The specimen comprised peripheral blood, sampled on day 0 of AZD1222 vaccination. The sequence came from an adult in good health. In DNA form, the CDR3 reads TGTGCCAGCAGCTTAGGTTATAGCAATCAGCCCCAGCATTTT. It specifies CASSLGYSNQPQHF.